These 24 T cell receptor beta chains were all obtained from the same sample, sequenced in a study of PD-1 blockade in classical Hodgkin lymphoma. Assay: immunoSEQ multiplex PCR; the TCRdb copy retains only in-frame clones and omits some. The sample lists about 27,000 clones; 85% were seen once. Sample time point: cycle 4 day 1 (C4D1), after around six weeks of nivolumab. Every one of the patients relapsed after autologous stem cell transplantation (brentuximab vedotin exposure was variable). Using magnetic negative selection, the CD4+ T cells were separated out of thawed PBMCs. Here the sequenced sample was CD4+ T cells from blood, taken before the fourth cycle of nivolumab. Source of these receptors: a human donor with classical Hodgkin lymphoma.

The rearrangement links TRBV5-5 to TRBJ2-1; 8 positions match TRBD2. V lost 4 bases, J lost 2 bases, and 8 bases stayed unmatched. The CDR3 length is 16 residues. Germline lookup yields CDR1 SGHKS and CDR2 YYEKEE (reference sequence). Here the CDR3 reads CASSVLAGGTYNEQFF. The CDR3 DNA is TGTGCCAGCAGCGTTCTTGCGGGAGGCACCTACAATGAGCAGTTCTTC.

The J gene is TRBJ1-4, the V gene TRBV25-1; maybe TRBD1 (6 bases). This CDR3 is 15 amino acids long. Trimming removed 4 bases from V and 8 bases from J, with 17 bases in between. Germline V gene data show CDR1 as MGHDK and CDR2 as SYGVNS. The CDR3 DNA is TGTGCCAGCAGTGGGATAACAGGGATTAGGGAAAAACTGTTTTTT. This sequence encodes CASSGITGIREKLFF.

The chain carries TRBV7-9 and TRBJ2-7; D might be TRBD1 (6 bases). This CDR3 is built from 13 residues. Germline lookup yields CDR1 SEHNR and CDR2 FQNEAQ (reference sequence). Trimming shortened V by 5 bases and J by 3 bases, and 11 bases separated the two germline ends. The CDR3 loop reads CASSRDTDYEQYF. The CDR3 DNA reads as TGTGCCAGCAGCCGGGACACGGACTACGAGCAGTACTTC.

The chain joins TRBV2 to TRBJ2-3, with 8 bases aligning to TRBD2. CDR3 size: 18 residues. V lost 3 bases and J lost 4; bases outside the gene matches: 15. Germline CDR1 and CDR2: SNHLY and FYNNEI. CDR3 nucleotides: TGTGCCAGCAGTGAGAGAGGACTAAGCGGGAGTTTTGCAGATACGCAGTATTTT. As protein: CASSERGLSGSFADTQYF.

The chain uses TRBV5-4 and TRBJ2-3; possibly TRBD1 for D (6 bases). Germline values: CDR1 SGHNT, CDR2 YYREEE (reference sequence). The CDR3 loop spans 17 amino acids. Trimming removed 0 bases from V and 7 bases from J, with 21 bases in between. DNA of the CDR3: TGTGCCAGCAGCTTGGGCTACCACAGGGTGGAAAGTAATACGCAGTATTTT. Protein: CASSLGYHRVESNTQYF.

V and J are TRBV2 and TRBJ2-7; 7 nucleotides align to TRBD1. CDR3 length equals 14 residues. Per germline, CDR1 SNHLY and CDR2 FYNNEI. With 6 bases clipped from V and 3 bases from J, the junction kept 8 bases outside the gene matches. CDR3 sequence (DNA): TGTGCCAGCAGCAGAACAGGGGTCGGCTACGAGCAGTACTTC. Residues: CASSRTGVGYEQYF.

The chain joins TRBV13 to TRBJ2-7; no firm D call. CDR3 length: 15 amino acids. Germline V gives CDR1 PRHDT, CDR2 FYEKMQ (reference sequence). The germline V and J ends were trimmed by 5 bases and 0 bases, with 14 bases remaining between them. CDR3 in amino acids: CASSPSPTGSYEQYF. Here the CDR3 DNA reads TGTGCCAGCAGCCCATCCCCGACGGGCTCCTACGAGCAGTACTTC.

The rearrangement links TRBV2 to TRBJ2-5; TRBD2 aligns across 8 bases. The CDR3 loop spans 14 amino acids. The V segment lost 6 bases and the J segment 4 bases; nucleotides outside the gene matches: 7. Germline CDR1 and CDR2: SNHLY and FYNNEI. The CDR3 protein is CASSIRTSTETQYF. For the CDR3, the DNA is TGTGCCAGCAGCATTAGGACTAGCACAGAGACCCAGTACTTC.

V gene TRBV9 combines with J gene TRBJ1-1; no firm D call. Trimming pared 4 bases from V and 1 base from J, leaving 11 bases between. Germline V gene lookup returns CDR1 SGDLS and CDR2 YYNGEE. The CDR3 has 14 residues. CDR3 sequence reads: CASSPSPENTEAFF. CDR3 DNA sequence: TGTGCCAGCAGCCCCAGTCCAGAGAACACTGAAGCTTTCTTT.

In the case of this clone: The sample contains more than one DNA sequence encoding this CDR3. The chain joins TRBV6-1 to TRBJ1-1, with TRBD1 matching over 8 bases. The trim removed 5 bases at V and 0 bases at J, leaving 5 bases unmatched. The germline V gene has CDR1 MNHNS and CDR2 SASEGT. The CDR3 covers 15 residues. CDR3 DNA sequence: TGTGCCAGCAGTCCCAGGACAGGGATGAACACTGAAGCTTTCTTT. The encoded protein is CASSPRTGMNTEAFF.

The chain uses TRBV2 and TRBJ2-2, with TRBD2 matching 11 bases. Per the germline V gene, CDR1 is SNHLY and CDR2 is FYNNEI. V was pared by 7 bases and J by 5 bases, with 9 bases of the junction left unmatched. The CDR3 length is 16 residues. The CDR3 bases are TGTGCCAGCACCAACGTAGCGGGAGGGTTTACCGGGGAGCTGTTTTTT. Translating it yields CASTNVAGGFTGELFF.

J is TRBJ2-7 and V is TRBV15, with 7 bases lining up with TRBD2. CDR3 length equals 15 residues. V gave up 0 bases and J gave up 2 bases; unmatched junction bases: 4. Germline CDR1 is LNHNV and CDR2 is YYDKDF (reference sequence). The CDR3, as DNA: TGTGCCACCAGCAGAGAGAGTCTAGCGGCCTACGAGCAGTACTTC. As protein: CATSRESLAAYEQYF.

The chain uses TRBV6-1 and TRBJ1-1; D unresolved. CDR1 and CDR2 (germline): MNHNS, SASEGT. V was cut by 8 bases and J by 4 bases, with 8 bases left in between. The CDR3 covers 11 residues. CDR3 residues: CASRDATEAFF. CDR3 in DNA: TGTGCCAGCCGGGATGCCACTGAAGCTTTCTTT.

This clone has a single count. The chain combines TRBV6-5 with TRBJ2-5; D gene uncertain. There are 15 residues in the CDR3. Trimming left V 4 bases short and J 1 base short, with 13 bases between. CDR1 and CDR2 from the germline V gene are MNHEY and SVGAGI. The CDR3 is CASSLMRSSQETQYF. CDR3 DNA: TGTGCCAGCAGTTTAATGCGTAGCTCCCAAGAGACCCAGTACTTC.

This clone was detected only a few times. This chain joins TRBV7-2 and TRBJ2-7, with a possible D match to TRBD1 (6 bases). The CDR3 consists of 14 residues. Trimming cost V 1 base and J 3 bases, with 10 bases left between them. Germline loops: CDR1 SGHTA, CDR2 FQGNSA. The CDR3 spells CASSLGRGSYEQYF. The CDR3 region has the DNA TGTGCCAGCAGCTTAGGCAGGGGAAGCTACGAGCAGTACTTC.

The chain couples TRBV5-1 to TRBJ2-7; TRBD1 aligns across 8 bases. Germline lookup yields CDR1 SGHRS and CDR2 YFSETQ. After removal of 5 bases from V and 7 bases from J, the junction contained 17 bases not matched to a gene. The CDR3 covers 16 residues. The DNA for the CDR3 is TGCGCCAGCAGTCTCGGGCTTGGACAGGGAGGAGGGGAGCAGTACTTC. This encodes CASSLGLGQGGGEQYF.

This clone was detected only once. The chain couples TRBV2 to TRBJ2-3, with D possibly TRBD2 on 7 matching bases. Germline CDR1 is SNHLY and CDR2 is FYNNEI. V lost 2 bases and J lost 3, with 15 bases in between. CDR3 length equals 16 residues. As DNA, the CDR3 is TGTGCCAGCAGTGAATTGGGGGCGGGAGCTACAGATACGCAGTATTTT. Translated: CASSELGAGATDTQYF. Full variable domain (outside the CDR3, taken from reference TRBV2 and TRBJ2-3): EPEVTQTPSHQVTQMGQEVILRCVPISNHLYFYWYRQILGQKVEFLVSFYNNEISEKSEIFDDQFSVERPDGSNFTLKIRSTKLEDSAMYFCASSELGAGATDTQYFGPGTRLTVL.

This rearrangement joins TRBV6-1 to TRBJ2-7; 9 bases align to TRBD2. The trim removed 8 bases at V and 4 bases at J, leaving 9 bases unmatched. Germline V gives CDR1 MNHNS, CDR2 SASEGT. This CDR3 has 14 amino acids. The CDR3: CASEWASGDYEQYF. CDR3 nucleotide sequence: TGTGCCAGCGAATGGGCTAGCGGGGATTACGAGCAGTACTTC.

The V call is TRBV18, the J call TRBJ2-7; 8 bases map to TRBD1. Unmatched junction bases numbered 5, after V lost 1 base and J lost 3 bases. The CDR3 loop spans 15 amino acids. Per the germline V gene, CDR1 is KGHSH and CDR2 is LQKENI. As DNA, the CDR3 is TGTGCCAGCTCACCACAGACAGGGGTGGTCTACGAGCAGTACTTC. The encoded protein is CASSPQTGVVYEQYF.

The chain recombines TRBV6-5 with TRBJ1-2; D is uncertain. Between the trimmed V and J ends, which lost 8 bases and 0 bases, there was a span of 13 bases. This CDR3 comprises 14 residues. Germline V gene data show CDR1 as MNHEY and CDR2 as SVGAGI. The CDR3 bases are TGTGCCAGCGTGTCAGCGGCGACTAACTATGGCTACACCTTC. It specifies CASVSAATNYGYTF.

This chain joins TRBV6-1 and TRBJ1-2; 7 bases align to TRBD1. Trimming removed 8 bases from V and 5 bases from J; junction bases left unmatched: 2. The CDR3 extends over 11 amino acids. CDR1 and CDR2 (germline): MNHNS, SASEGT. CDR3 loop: CASGQEYGYTF. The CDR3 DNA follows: TGTGCCAGCGGACAGGAATATGGCTACACCTTC.

CDR3 sequence (DNA): TGTGCCAGCAGCTCGGGGTCGGCCACAGGGGTCAAAAACATTCAGTACTTC. Its translation: CASSSGSATGVKNIQYF. The rearrangement uses TRBV11-1 and TRBJ2-4; 7 bases are a match to TRBD1. This CDR3 is built from 17 residues. Germline V CDR1 and CDR2: SGHAT, FQDESV (reference sequence). Trimming took 4 bases from V and 3 from J; bases not matched to a gene: 12.

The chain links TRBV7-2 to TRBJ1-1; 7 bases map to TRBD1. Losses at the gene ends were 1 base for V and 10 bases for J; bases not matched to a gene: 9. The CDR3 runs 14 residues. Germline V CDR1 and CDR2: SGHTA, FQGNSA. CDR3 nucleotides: TGTGCCAGCAGCTTAGAGGGACAGCTTACCGGAGCTTTCTTT. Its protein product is CASSLEGQLTGAFF.

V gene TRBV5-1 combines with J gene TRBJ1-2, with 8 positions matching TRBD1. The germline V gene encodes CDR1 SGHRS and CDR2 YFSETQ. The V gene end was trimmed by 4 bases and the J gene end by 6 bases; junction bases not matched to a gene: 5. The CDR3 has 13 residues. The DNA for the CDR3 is TGCGCCAGCAGCATCGGACAGGGAGATGGCTACACCTTC. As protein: CASSIGQGDGYTF.